Here is one TCR beta chain with its context. The antigen is undetermined. Repertoires were generated with immunoSEQ multiplex PCR, while TCRdb's copy carries only in-frame clones and drops some. The table has 55,000 to 90,000 clones, about 90% seen once. Germline V gene data show CDR1 as WNHNN and CDR2 as SYGVQD (reference sequence). The CDR3 loop spans 15 amino acids. Trimming pared 8 bases from V and 1 base from J, leaving 16 bases between. The entry originates in a study of OX40 agonist ivuxolimab in advanced cancers. Study background: Averaging roughly 60 years in age, with a range of roughly 20 to 79, the cohort was 65% to 85% male. Of the participants, 40% to 50% had some prior anti-PD-1, anti-PD-L1 or anti-CTLA-4 therapy, which was allowed. Study results and caveats: Compared with others, partial responders at 0.1-3.0 mg/kg displayed clonal expansion among the lowest. Expanded clones were, on average, more numerous among CD8+ T cells than CD4+.

This chain uses TRBV10-1 with TRBJ2-3, with D possibly being TRBD1 or TRBD2 (5 bases each). The TCR originated in an adult with an advanced solid tumor such as melanoma, head and neck, liver or kidney cancer. Material: CD4+ or CD8+ T cells sorted from blood, obtained in a trial of the OX40 agonist ivuxolimab. The chain's CDR3 is CASGPGTGGTDTQYF. CDR3 DNA sequence: TGCGCCAGCGGCCCCGGGACCGGGGGCACAGATACGCAGTATTTT.